The 24 T cell receptor beta chains given below trace back to one sample, sequenced in a study of blood T cell repertoires in COVID-19. The method was immunoSEQ multiplex PCR; TCRdb's version includes in-frame clones alone and lacks a portion of them. This sample has fewer than 350,000 clones, with over 75% found just once. Specimen: peripheral blood. The source is a woman aged 25 to 39 with COVID-19, enrolled during active disease.

The V gene is TRBV5-4, the J gene TRBJ2-1; no clear D. The CDR3 covers 14 residues. From germline, CDR1 is SGHNT and CDR2 YYREEE (reference sequence). V gave up 1 base and J gave up 6 bases, with 11 bases separating them. CDR3 nucleotide sequence: TGTGCCAGCAGCTTGAGACCTAGAGGCAATGAGCAGTTCTTC. Its protein is CASSLRPRGNEQFF.

The sample holds one count of this clone. This sequence joins TRBV15 and TRBJ1-1, with D possibly matching TRBD1 (5 bases). V lost 0 bases to trimming and J lost 5 bases, with 10 bases between them. This CDR3 contains 14 residues. Germline lookup yields CDR1 LNHNV and CDR2 YYDKDF (reference sequence). The CDR3 DNA sequence: TGTGCCACCAGCAGAGAGGGCAGGGCAACTGAAGCTTTCTTT. This translates into CATSREGRATEAFF.

The chain recombines TRBV11-2 with TRBJ1-3; D is unclear. Per germline, CDR1 SGHAT and CDR2 FQNNGV. The CDR3 consists of 16 residues. The V end was cut by 3 bases, the J end by 0 bases, with 12 bases between. The CDR3 region is CASSLERVNSGNTIYF. The CDR3 nucleotides are TGTGCCAGCAGCTTGGAGAGGGTTAACTCTGGAAACACCATATATTTT.

This clone was counted once. The chain recombines TRBV9 with TRBJ1-2, with 8 bases fitting TRBD1. V trimming: 4 bases; J trimming: 2 bases; junction bases outside the gene matches: 4. This CDR3 has 14 residues. Germline V gene sequence: CDR1 SGDLS, CDR2 YYNGEE. DNA for the CDR3: TGTGCCAGCAGCCATGGACAGGGCAACTATGGCTACACCTTC. Amino acid sequence: CASSHGQGNYGYTF.

The V call is TRBV4-3, the J call TRBJ2-2; TRBD2 is a possible D gene (5 bases). The CDR3 has 15 residues. Trimming cost V 4 bases and J 3 bases, with 12 bases left between them. The germline gives CDR1 LGHNA, CDR2 YSLEER. The CDR3 loop is CASSRYKRYTGELFF. CDR3 bases: TGCGCCAGCAGCCGATATAAGCGGTACACCGGGGAGCTGTTTTTT.

The J gene is TRBJ1-1, the V gene TRBV28; 9 bases line up with TRBD1. CDR3 length: 22 residues. J gave up 0 bases and V 2 bases, and 22 bases lay outside the gene matches. The germline gives CDR1 MDHEN, CDR2 SYDVKM. The CDR3 DNA reads TGTGCCAGCAGTTTAGGGCGTCTCCGGGACAGGGTCCTTTTTTCCATGAACACTGAAGCTTTCTTT. Translation: CASSLGRLRDRVLFSMNTEAFF.

The gene calls are TRBV28 and TRBJ2-5; maybe TRBD1 (6 bases). With 3 bases removed from V and 2 bases from J, the gap between germline ends came to 19 bases. This CDR3 has 17 amino acids. CDR1 and CDR2 from the germline V gene are MDHEN and SYDVKM. CDR3: CASSLGRQAGDQETQYF. The CDR3 DNA reads TGTGCCAGCAGTTTGGGGAGACAGGCTGGGGATCAAGAGACCCAGTACTTC.

The V call is TRBV2, the J call TRBJ2-2; tentatively, D is TRBD1 (6 bases). The CDR3 runs 14 residues. V gave up 4 bases and J gave up 0 bases, with 6 bases separating them. Looked up from germline, CDR1 is SNHLY and CDR2 is FYNNEI. CDR3 sequence reads: CASSGTANTGELFF. CDR3 sequence (DNA): TGTGCCAGCAGTGGGACAGCGAACACCGGGGAGCTGTTTTTT.

V usage is TRBV14 and J usage is TRBJ2-7; no definite D call. Germline V lookup: CDR1 SGHDN, CDR2 FVKESK. V lost 4 bases and J lost 5, with 30 bases in between. This CDR3 has 19 residues. The CDR3 DNA sequence: TGTGCCAGCAGCCGATTCCCGCCATTTCCACCAGGAACCCTGGACGAGCAGTACTTC. This translates into CASSRFPPFPPGTLDEQYF. Full variable domain (rest looked up from reference TRBV14 and TRBJ2-7): EAGVTQFPSHSVIEKGQTVTLRCDPISGHDNLYWYRRVMGKEIKFLLHFVKESKQDESGMPNNRFLAERTGGTYSTLKVQPAELEDSGVYFCASSRFPPFPPGTLDEQYFGPGTRLTVT.

This clone was recorded a few times. The rearrangement joins TRBV25-1 to TRBJ1-2, with D perhaps matching TRBD1 (6 bases). Trimming took 5 bases from V and 8 from J, leaving 24 bases between them. The CDR3 extends over 16 amino acids. Germline-derived CDR1 and CDR2 are MGHDK and SYGVNS. The CDR3 DNA sequence: TGTGCCAGCAGTCCCTGGGGGCAGGGGTCCCTGCACGGCTACACCTTC. Translating gives CASSPWGQGSLHGYTF.

J is TRBJ1-5 and V is TRBV30; D may be TRBD1 (5 bases). The ends were cut back, 1 base at V and 4 bases at J, with 17 bases in the middle. Looked up from germline, CDR1 is GTSNPN and CDR2 is SVGIG (reference sequence). The CDR3 spans 16 residues. Here the CDR3 reads CAWSAQPWGGNQPQHF. CDR3 bases: TGTGCCTGGAGTGCCCAACCGTGGGGGGGTAATCAGCCCCAGCATTTT. The whole variable domain, filled in from reference TRBV30 and TRBJ1-5, reads SQTIHQWPATLVQPVGSPLSLECTVEGTSNPNLYWYRQAAGRGLQLLFYSVGIGQISSEVPQNLSASRPQDRQFILSSKKLLLSDSGFYLCAWSAQPWGGNQPQHFGDGTRLSIL.

This chain links TRBV28 with TRBJ1-5, with D possibly matching TRBD1 (6 bases). The CDR3 consists of 15 residues. V was cut by 6 bases and J by 6 bases, with 18 bases left in between. The germline V gene encodes CDR1 MDHEN and CDR2 SYDVKM. CDR3 bases: TGTGCCAGCAGAACGCACAGGGCTTTCAGTCAGCCCCAGCATTTT. It encodes CASRTHRAFSQPQHF.

In its sample, this clone was seen once. The chain is built from TRBV5-1 and TRBJ1-2; 11 bases line up with TRBD1. The CDR3 runs to 14 residues. The junction had 3 bases not matched to a gene; V was cut back by 0 bases and J by 8 bases. CDR1 is SGHRS, CDR2 YFSETQ, per germline. This CDR3 reads CASSLGTGGWGYTF. In DNA form, the CDR3 reads TGCGCCAGCAGCTTGGGGACAGGGGGCTGGGGCTACACCTTC.

V and J are TRBV9 and TRBJ2-7, with TRBD2 matching 11 bases. From germline, CDR1 is SGDLS and CDR2 YYNGEE. Trimming cost V 4 bases and J 6 bases; bases outside gene matches: 9. CDR3 size: 15 residues. The CDR3: CASSPRLAGNPEQYF. CDR3 DNA: TGTGCCAGCAGCCCAAGACTAGCGGGAAACCCCGAGCAGTACTTC.

The chain has TRBV6-5 and TRBJ2-5; 9 bases map to TRBD1. CDR3 length equals 14 residues. The germline CDR1 and CDR2 sequences are MNHEY and SVGAGI. Unmatched junction bases numbered 6, after V lost 6 bases and J lost 4 bases. CDR3 in amino acids: CASRETGGGETQYF. The CDR3, as DNA: TGTGCCAGCAGAGAGACAGGGGGAGGAGAGACCCAGTACTTC.

This rearrangement joins TRBV15 to TRBJ1-1; D unresolved. The V and J ends lost 2 bases and 0 bases respectively, with 10 bases between them. Germline CDR1 reads LNHNV; CDR2 reads YYDKDF (reference sequence). The CDR3 length is 15 residues. In nucleotides, the CDR3 is TGTGCCACCAGCAGACGGTCGAGGATGAACACTGAAGCTTTCTTT. Translated, it gives CATSRRSRMNTEAFF.

CDR3 amino acids: CASSLTPNTEAFF. In DNA form, the CDR3 reads TGTGCCAGCAGCCTGACACCGAACACTGAAGCTTTCTTT. The V call is TRBV3-1 (or the pseudogene TRBV3-2), the J call TRBJ1-1; no clear D gene. CDR1 is LGHDT, CDR2 YNNKEL, per germline (reference sequence). The CDR3 is made up of 13 amino acids. V was clipped by 4 bases and J by 1 base, with 7 bases between them.

The V call is TRBV6-5, the J call TRBJ2-7; TRBD2 is a possible D gene (6 bases). Trimming removed 6 bases at V and 2 bases at J, with 11 bases between. This CDR3 region has 13 residues. Germline CDR1 is MNHEY and CDR2 is SVGAGI. The CDR3 spells CASRASATYEQYF. DNA for the CDR3: TGTGCCAGCAGGGCTAGCGCTACCTACGAGCAGTACTTC.

The chain couples TRBV2 to TRBJ1-6; D is uncertain. The CDR3 has 13 residues. The V gene's germline CDR1 is SNHLY and CDR2 FYNNEI. The V and J ends lost 6 bases and 8 bases respectively, with 11 bases between them. The CDR3 DNA sequence: TGTGCCAGCAGGGGCAGTGTCCATTCACCCCTCCACTTT. Translated: CASRGSVHSPLHF.

This chain joins TRBV5-4 and TRBJ2-7, with 8 bases aligning to TRBD1. Looked up from germline, CDR1 is SGHNT and CDR2 is YYREEE (reference sequence). The CDR3 consists of 15 residues. The J segment lost 3 bases and the V segment lost 0 bases, leaving 5 bases of the junction unmatched. CDR3 residues: CASSLDQGAVYEQYF. In nucleotides, the CDR3 is TGTGCCAGCAGCTTGGATCAGGGGGCGGTCTACGAGCAGTACTTC. The full variable domain, its missing parts supplied by reference TRBV5-4 and TRBJ2-7, is ETGVTQSPTHLIKTRGQQVTLRCSSQSGHNTVSWYQQALGQGPQFIFQYYREEENGRGNFPPRFSGLQFPNYSSELNVNALELDDSALYLCASSLDQGAVYEQYFGPGTRLTVT.

This chain joins TRBV2 and TRBJ2-7; D is possibly TRBD2 (6 bases). This CDR3 is 12 amino acids long. Germline values: CDR1 SNHLY, CDR2 FYNNEI. V gave up 8 bases and J gave up 2 bases, with 10 bases separating them. The CDR3 DNA reads as TGTGCCAGCCGGGCGGGGACCTACGAGCAGTACTTC. This gives the protein CASRAGTYEQYF.

The chain is built from TRBV2 and TRBJ2-5; a weak D match, TRBD1 (6 bases). This CDR3 spans 14 amino acids. Germline V gives CDR1 SNHLY, CDR2 FYNNEI. V was trimmed by 2 bases and J by 7 bases, leaving 14 bases between them. CDR3 protein: CASSEMGARGTQYF. The CDR3, as DNA: TGTGCCAGCAGTGAAATGGGGGCTCGTGGGACCCAGTACTTC.

The chain is built from TRBV11-2 and TRBJ2-1; 9 positions match TRBD2. The CDR3 totals 15 residues. Looked up from germline, CDR1 is SGHAT and CDR2 is FQNNGV. Trimming removed 3 bases from V and 5 bases from J; junction bases left unmatched: 5. The CDR3 region is CASSFGGGAHNEQFF. The CDR3 DNA follows: TGTGCCAGCAGCTTCGGCGGGGGGGCACACAATGAGCAGTTCTTC.

The V gene is TRBV6-1, the J gene TRBJ1-2; 9 nucleotides match TRBD1. The CDR3 spans 16 residues. J gave up 3 bases and V 0 bases, and 5 bases lay outside the gene matches. In germline, CDR1 is MNHNS, CDR2 SASEGT. CDR3 DNA: TGTGCCAGCAGTGAAGCCTATGGACAGGGGCACTATGGCTACACCTTC. Protein product: CASSEAYGQGHYGYTF.